This T cell receptor beta chain comes out of a study of cytotoxic CD8 clonotypes in ibrutinib-treated CLL. Libraries were prepared by immunoSEQ multiplex PCR; TCRdb keeps only in-frame clonotypes and omits some of them. The data show fewer than 80,000 clones, approximately 57% seen once. On this clone itself: Its target is unknown.

Findings of the study overall: Clonality rose at ibrutinib response, held steady in sustained remission, and fell toward baseline at progression. The clonality rise at ibrutinib response reflected private clonotype expansion.

V was clipped by 2 bases and J by 6 bases, with 6 bases between them. The CDR3 is 12 residues long. Germline CDR1 is MNHNS and CDR2 is SASEGT. The starting material was PBMCs, obtained after 12 months of ibrutinib treatment. This sequence was found in a human donor with chronic lymphocytic leukemia. The chain links TRBV6-1 to TRBJ2-3, with no clear D. In nucleotides, the CDR3 is TGTGCCAGCAGTGAATTCAAGGATACGCAGTATTTT. Encoded protein: CASSEFKDTQYF.